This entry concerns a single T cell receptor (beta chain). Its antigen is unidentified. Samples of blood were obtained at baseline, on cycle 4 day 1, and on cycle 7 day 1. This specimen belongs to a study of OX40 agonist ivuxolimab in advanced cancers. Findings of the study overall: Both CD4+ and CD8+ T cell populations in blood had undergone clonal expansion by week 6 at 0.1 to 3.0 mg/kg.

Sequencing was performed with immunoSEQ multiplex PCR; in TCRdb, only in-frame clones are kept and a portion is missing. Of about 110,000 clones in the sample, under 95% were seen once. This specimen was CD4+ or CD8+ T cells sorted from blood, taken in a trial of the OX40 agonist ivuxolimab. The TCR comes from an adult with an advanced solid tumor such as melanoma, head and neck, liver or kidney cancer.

CDR3 DNA sequence: TGTGCCAGCAGTTACCACAGGTCATGGGCCGGGGAGCTGTTTTTT. Protein product: CASSYHRSWAGELFF. The V gene is TRBV6-5, the J gene TRBJ2-2, with D tentatively TRBD1 (5 bases). The germline V gene has CDR1 MNHEY and CDR2 SVGAGI. The CDR3 spans 15 residues. Trimming pared 2 bases from V and 6 bases from J, leaving 13 bases between.